This T cell receptor beta chain was sequenced during a study of T cells in localized non-small cell lung cancer. Whole-study results and caveats: Measurement of T cell clonality placed uninvolved adjacent lung highest, above the level in tumor.

Details on this clone: Its antigen remains unidentified.

Sequencing used immunoSEQ multiplex PCR; TCRdb keeps in-frame clones, though not all of them. The sample lists roughly 38,000 clones, almost 90% occurring once. The V and J ends lost 5 bases and 9 bases respectively, with 11 bases between them. The CDR3 totals 11 residues. Germline V gene data show CDR1 as PRHDT and CDR2 as FYEKMQ (reference sequence). This clonotype was obtained from a female donor over 55 with stage I squamous cell lung carcinoma. The sample in question was peripheral blood, obtained before any cancer treatment. The chain recombines TRBV13 with TRBJ2-7; D call uncertain. The DNA of the CDR3 is TGTGCCAGCAGCCGCGACTCGGGGCAGTACTTC. This translates into CASSRDSGQYF.